This T cell receptor (beta chain) was identified during a study of T cell responses to AZD1222 COVID-19 vaccine. Study-level findings and limits: Without day 14 samples, only post-peak T cell repertoires were studied. Donors, mostly white British, included more females; clonal diversity was possibly underestimated.

Germline V gene sequence: CDR1 MNHEY, CDR2 SVGAGI. V gave up 2 bases and J gave up 9 bases, with 14 bases separating them. The CDR3 covers 14 residues. Concerning this clone: The antigen is unknown.

Produced via immunoSEQ multiplex PCR; TCRdb's table is partial and in-frame only. Found here are about 130,000 clones, about 87% of them singletons; the top ten hold under 7%. The input for sequencing was peripheral blood, taken on day 0 of AZD1222 vaccination. V is TRBV6-5 and J is TRBJ2-1, with D maybe TRBD1 (6 bases). The receptor's source is an adult in good health. CDR3 DNA: TGTGCCAGCAGTTACGGGGTTGAAGGGGGTGAGCAGTTCTTC. Its protein product is CASSYGVEGGEQFF.